This T cell receptor (beta chain) was captured by sequencing in a study of T cells expressing NK-cell markers. The study's findings and limits: About 6 donors had dominant NKG2C+ clonotypes that comprised roughly 1.0-7.5% of their CD8+ T cells. For four donors, these clonotypes were likewise the leading ones in the CD3+CD56-NKG2C+ fraction.

The CDR3 is 11 amino acids. TCRdb reprocessed the 5' RACE reads and reports one entry per CDR3 protein, with no DNA. Found here are about 150,000 distinct CDR3 sequences; the top ten clones hold roughly a third. Comments on this clonotype: The antigen is undetermined.

This TCR was sampled from a woman aged 45-65 years in good health. The sample was blood T cells: a sorted CD56 or NKG2C T cell subset, CD4+ or CD8+ T cells, or bulk PBMC T cells (not recorded which). The chain is built from TRBV12-3 or TRBV12-4 and TRBJ2-4; absent DNA, TCRdb's TRBD1 call cannot be checked. CDR3 amino acids: CASSYGTGQNF.